This TCR beta chain was found in a study of beta chain features in type 1 diabetes. Study conclusions and caveats: The VDJ junctions of type 1 diabetes patients carried fewer insertions and more deletions. Significant though moderate, a shortening of TCRB CDR3s appeared in all four CD4+ subsets of Type 1 diabetes patients.

Concerning this clone: Its antigen is still unknown.

Every bit of the isolated RNA underwent reverse transcription, so sequencing read expressed TCRB transcripts. Assay: immunoSEQ multiplex PCR; the TCRdb copy retains only in-frame clones and omits some. The table lists around 160,000 clones, under 60% of them singletons, with roughly 0.43% in the top ten. The ends were cut back, 5 bases at V and 8 bases at J, with 21 bases in the middle. Germline lookup yields CDR1 LNHDA and CDR2 SQIVND (reference sequence). CDR3 length: 16 residues. This sequence originates from a young man in good health. This chain connects TRBV19 to TRBJ1-4; D not resolved. Sequencing input: Tregs from blood. CDR3 sequence (DNA): TGTGCCAGTAGTCCCCCCGGACCTCGCCGGGAAGAAAAACTGTTTTTT. Its translation is CASSPPGPRREEKLFF.